The clone carrying this TCR beta chain was counted at least ten times. RNA transcripts served as the template for amplifying TCR beta CDR3 regions. HTBI primers were used for first-round RT-PCR of the TCR CDR3. TCRdb reprocessed the multiplex PCR reads with MiXCR, giving one entry per CDR3 protein. The repertoire consists of 310,000 or so distinct CDR3 sequences, with 15% to 20% occurring once and the leading ten covering roughly 50%. This entry comes from a study of T cells in Graves' hyperthyroidism and ophthalmopathy. Unmatched junction bases numbered 7, after V lost 2 bases and J lost 1 base. The CDR3 covers 18 residues. CDR1 and CDR2 from the germline V gene are SGHVS and FQNEAQ.

The chain is built from TRBV7-8 and TRBJ2-3; 12 nucleotides line up with TRBD2. The source material was blood. The sequence was obtained from a woman aged 60-70 years with Graves' ophthalmopathy. CDR3: CASSLPLAGGDGTDTQYF. The CDR3, as DNA: TGTGCCAGCAGCTTACCCCTAGCGGGGGGGGATGGCACAGATACGCAGTATTTT.